Following are 2 T cell receptor beta chains from one sample sequenced in a study of cytomegalovirus exposure and HLA in healthy donors. The PCR contained 60 Vbeta and 13 Jbeta primers. Produced via immunoSEQ multiplex PCR; TCRdb's table is partial and in-frame only. The sample holds about 98,000 clones, about 83% seen once. Input material: PBMCs. Receptor source: a man between 60 and 75 years old in good health and CMV-seropositive.

The chain joins TRBV6-1 to TRBJ2-7, with D possibly TRBD1 on 6 matching bases. The CDR3 has 13 amino acids. V lost 9 bases and J lost 4, with 16 bases in between. CDR1 is MNHNS, CDR2 SASEGT, per germline. CDR3 loop: CASSRGMGYEQYF. CDR3 sequence (DNA): TGTGCCAGTAGTAGGGGGATGGGGTACGAGCAGTACTTC.

The J gene is TRBJ1-6, the V gene TRBV4-2; TRBD1 matches at 8 bases. Germline lookup yields CDR1 LGHNA and CDR2 YNFKEQ. Trimming at V came to 0 bases and at J to 5 bases, leaving 6 bases not matched to a gene. The CDR3 is 17 residues long. The CDR3: CASSQDKDRANNSPLHF. Here the CDR3 DNA reads TGTGCCAGCAGCCAAGATAAGGACAGGGCAAATAATTCACCCCTCCACTTT.